These 5 T cell receptor beta chains came from one sample sequenced in a study of blood T cell repertoires in COVID-19. TCRdb's copy holds only in-frame clones and misses some; the assay was immunoSEQ multiplex PCR. The table includes around 56,000 clones, roughly nine tenths detected once. Source material: peripheral blood. The receptors come from a woman aged 55-69 years with active or convalescent COVID-19.

The rearrangement links TRBV10-2 to TRBJ2-2; 7 positions agree with TRBD1. Germline values: CDR1 WSHSY, CDR2 SAAADI. Losses at the gene ends were 6 bases for V and 7 bases for J; bases not matched to a gene: 11. This CDR3 contains 15 residues. CDR3 amino acids: CASSRDSSKGGELFF. CDR3 nucleotides: TGCGCCAGCAGCCGGGACAGCTCGAAGGGCGGGGAGCTGTTTTTT.

The count of this clone is one. The rearrangement links TRBV7-2 to TRBJ2-3; the match to TRBD2 covers 9 bases. V lost 3 bases to trimming and J lost 5 bases; unmatched junction nucleotides: 6. Germline CDR1 SGHTA, CDR2 FQGNSA. The CDR3 is made up of 15 amino acids. CDR3 protein: CASSFRSSGGDTQYF. DNA for the CDR3: TGTGCCAGCAGCTTTCGTAGTAGCGGGGGAGATACGCAGTATTTT. Looking up the rest from reference TRBV7-2 and TRBJ2-3 gives the full variable domain: GAGVSQSPSNKVTEKGKDVELRCDPISGHTALYWYRQSLGQGLEFLIYFQGNSAPDKSGLPSDRFSAERTGGSVSTLTIQRTQQEDSAVYLCASSFRSSGGDTQYFGPGTRLTVL.

CDR3 protein: CASSSQTGLNQPQHF. The DNA for the CDR3 is TGTGCCAGCAGCTCCCAGACAGGACTGAATCAGCCCCAGCATTTT. The chain joins TRBV7-2 to TRBJ1-5; tentative D call: TRBD1 (6 bases). The CDR3 sequence is 15 residues long. Germline loops: CDR1 SGHTA, CDR2 FQGNSA. V lost 4 bases and J 4 bases, leaving 14 bases between the germline ends.

The chain couples TRBV2 to TRBJ2-5; no reliable D call. V lost 3 bases and J lost 12, with 8 bases in between. Germline CDR1 SNHLY, CDR2 FYNNEI. The CDR3 loop spans 10 amino acids. CDR3 sequence: CASSEFVEYF. CDR3 DNA sequence: TGTGCCAGCAGTGAGTTCGTAGAGTACTTC.

The chain couples TRBV7-3 to TRBJ1-1; possibly TRBD1 for D (5 bases). This CDR3 spans 15 amino acids. Trimming removed 4 bases from V and 0 bases from J, with 12 bases in between. Germline V gene sequence: CDR1 SGHTA, CDR2 FQGTGA. The CDR3 loop reads CASSSTGFMNTEAFF. CDR3 sequence (DNA): TGTGCCAGCAGCTCTACAGGATTCATGAACACTGAAGCTTTCTTT.